Listed here are 8 T cell receptor beta chains from one sample, sequenced in a study of blood T cell repertoires in COVID-19. Only in-frame clones appear in the TCRdb table, and some are missing; sequencing was by immunoSEQ multiplex PCR. The repertoire holds 30,000 to 40,000 clones, with roughly 87% as singletons. The sample taken for sequencing was peripheral blood. These TCRs come from a man between 50 and 59 years old with active or convalescent COVID-19.

The CDR3 region is CASSVDFGGGFGYTF. In DNA form, the CDR3 reads TGTGCCAGCAGCGTAGATTTCGGAGGAGGGTTTGGCTACACCTTC. The chain employs TRBV9 and TRBJ1-2; no definite D call. This CDR3 region has 15 residues. V was cut by 0 bases and J by 7 bases, with 16 bases left in between. CDR1 is SGDLS and CDR2 is YYNGEE in the germline V gene.

This chain uses TRBV18 with TRBJ2-7; 9 nucleotides align to TRBD1. The CDR3 runs to 15 residues. Losses at the gene ends were 4 bases for V and 2 bases for J; bases not matched to a gene: 6. Germline loops: CDR1 KGHSH, CDR2 LQKENI. The CDR3 protein is CASSLGTGSTYEQYF. CDR3 coding DNA: TGTGCCAGCTCACTGGGGACAGGGAGTACCTACGAGCAGTACTTC. The full variable domain, in which reference TRBV18 and TRBJ2-7 provide the parts outside the CDR3, is NAGVMQNPRHLVRRRGQEARLRCSPMKGHSHVYWYRQLPEEGLKFMVYLQKENIIDESGMPKERFSAEFPKEGPSILRIQQVVRGDSAAYFCASSLGTGSTYEQYFGPGTRLTVT.

V is TRBV28 and J is TRBJ2-5; TRBD2 matches at 7 bases. This CDR3 region has 15 residues. The trim removed 6 bases at V and 5 bases at J, leaving 12 bases unmatched. In germline, CDR1 is MDHEN, CDR2 SYDVKM. The CDR3 bases are TGTGCCAGCAGGGTGGGGGGGTTAGGTGAGGAGACCCAGTACTTC. It translates to CASRVGGLGEETQYF.

The chain combines TRBV5-1 with TRBJ1-4; D possibly corresponds to TRBD1 (5 bases). The CDR3 sequence is 15 residues long. CDR1 is SGHRS, CDR2 YFSETQ, per germline. V was trimmed by 0 bases and J by 7 bases, leaving 13 bases between them. CDR3 sequence (DNA): TGCGCCAGCAGCTTGGAATCGCAGGGAGGTGAAAAACTGTTTTTT. It specifies CASSLESQGGEKLFF.

The rearrangement links TRBV7-3 to TRBJ1-5, with D possibly matching TRBD1 (6 bases). The CDR3 runs to 16 residues. Looked up from germline, CDR1 is SGHTA and CDR2 is FQGTGA. With 7 bases removed from V and 0 bases from J, the gap between germline ends came to 16 bases. The DNA of the CDR3 is TGTGCCAGCACCCGTGGCAGGGGCTATAGCAATCAGCCCCAGCATTTT. Its protein product is CASTRGRGYSNQPQHF.

The rearrangement uses TRBV27 and TRBJ1-1; TRBD1 matches 10 bases. Germline loops: CDR1 MNHEY, CDR2 SMNVEV (reference sequence). This CDR3 is 18 amino acids long. V dropped 6 bases and J dropped 1; count of bases not matched to a gene: 14. CDR3 protein: CASSLHFHGQGGNTEAFF. The CDR3 DNA sequence: TGTGCCAGCAGCCTTCATTTCCATGGACAGGGGGGGAACACTGAAGCTTTCTTT.

V usage is TRBV21-1 and J usage is TRBJ2-7; the D call TRBD2 from the table was never checked on the DNA. TRBV21-1 corresponds to a pseudogene. The CDR3 has 14 residues. The CDR3 region has the DNA TGTGCCAGCAGCACGACTGGCGGCATCTACGAGCAGTACTTC. Residues: CASSTTGGIYEQYF.

The rearrangement uses TRBV5-1 and TRBJ2-5; 9 bases match TRBD1. The J segment lost 4 bases and the V segment lost 2 bases, leaving 3 bases of the junction unmatched. CDR1 and CDR2 from the germline V gene are SGHRS and YFSETQ. This CDR3 has 14 amino acids. CDR3 sequence reads: CASSLTGGGETQYF. The CDR3 bases are TGCGCCAGCAGCTTAACAGGGGGCGGAGAGACCCAGTACTTC.